A single T cell receptor beta chain is shown here with its context. Its antigen is undetermined. The V segment lost 6 bases and the J segment 6 bases; nucleotides outside the gene matches: 4. The CDR3 totals 13 residues. The germline V gene encodes CDR1 MNHEY and CDR2 SVGAGI. These data belong to a study of T cell responses to AZD1222 COVID-19 vaccine. General study points: Baseline seropositives among AZD1222 recipients totaled only six or seven. Possibly, clonal diversity was underestimated; donors were largely white British and included more females.

This table comes from immunoSEQ multiplex PCR, and its TCRdb copy is limited to in-frame clones, with some not included. This sample has some 120,000 clones, with about 93% found just once. Specimen: peripheral blood, collected on day 0 of AZD1222 vaccination. V and J are TRBV6-5 and TRBJ1-2; 10 bases are a match to TRBD1. The sequence came from an adult in good health. In DNA, the CDR3 is TGTGCCAGCAGGTTCGACAGGGGGCATGGCTACACCTTC. This encodes CASRFDRGHGYTF.